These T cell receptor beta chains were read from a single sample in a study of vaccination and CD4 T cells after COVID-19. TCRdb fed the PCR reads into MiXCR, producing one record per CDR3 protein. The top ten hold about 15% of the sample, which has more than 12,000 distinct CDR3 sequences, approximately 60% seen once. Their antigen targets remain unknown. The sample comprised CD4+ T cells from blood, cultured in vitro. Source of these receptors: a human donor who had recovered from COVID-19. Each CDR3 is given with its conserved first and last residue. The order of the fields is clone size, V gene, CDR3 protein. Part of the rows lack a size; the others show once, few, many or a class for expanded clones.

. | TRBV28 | CASSLSGGRLIGYTF
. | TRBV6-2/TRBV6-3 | CASTFSGRRGEQFF
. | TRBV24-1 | CATSGGTLTKGDSEQFF
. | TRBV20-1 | CSARQVPGSPLHF
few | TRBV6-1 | CASSQGEATGELFF
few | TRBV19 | CASRAGATDTQYF
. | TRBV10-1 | CASSTGGDTGELFF
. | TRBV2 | CASSRQGQETQYF
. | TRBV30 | CAWAQGADGYTF
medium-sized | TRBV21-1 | CASSKLEYQETQYF
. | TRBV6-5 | CASSYSGASDSPLHF